One sample yielded the 2 T cell receptor beta chains listed below, sequenced in a study of T-cell reconstitution after alpha-beta-depleted transplantation in children. It was with unique molecular identifiers that the TCRbeta library was prepared. TCRdb reprocessed the PCR reads via MiXCR and lists one record per CDR3 protein. Here the sample spans fewer than 550,000 distinct CDR3 sequences, about an eighth being singletons. Specimen: PBMCs, mostly from graft donor cells, collected 180 days after TCRalphabeta/CD19-depleted stem cell transplant. The receptors stem from a female patient younger than 10 who had a stem cell transplant for aplastic anemia, so the T cells may come from the graft donor.

This chain connects TRBV11-2 to TRBJ1-2; 8 bases line up with TRBD1. CDR3 length: 15 amino acids. Germline loops: CDR1 SGHAT, CDR2 FQNNGV. J was trimmed by 2 bases and V by 5 bases; bases with no gene match: 7. CDR3: CASSPRQGTNYGYTF. The CDR3 DNA reads as TGTGCCAGCAGCCCCCGACAGGGGACGAACTATGGCTACACCTTC.

V usage is TRBV7-2 and J usage is TRBJ2-3; no definite D call. The CDR3 spans 14 residues. V was shortened by 5 bases and J by 5 bases, with 14 bases between the two germline ends. Germline assignment: CDR1 SGHTA and CDR2 FQGNSA. As DNA, the CDR3 is TGTGCCAGCAGCCCCTCCACTCATAGAGATACGCAGTATTTT. It codes for CASSPSTHRDTQYF.